This T cell receptor (beta chain) was captured by sequencing in a study of response to subunit inactivated influenza vaccine. This clonotype occurred a few times. Its target is unknown. From the RT-PCR reads, TCRdb called clonotypes with MiXCR, one entry per CDR3 protein. The table lists about 520,000 distinct CDR3 sequences, around 7.9% of them singletons. Study-level points and caveats: Authors suggested few new T cells are recruited by each seasonal influenza vaccination.

The CDR3 is made up of 17 amino acids. Looked up from germline, CDR1 is DFQATT and CDR2 is SNEGSKA (reference sequence). Trimming left V 0 bases short and J 0 bases short, with 14 bases between. This sequence originates from a man between 45 and 75 years old who received an inactivated influenza vaccine. V and J are TRBV20-1 and TRBJ2-2; weak D call: TRBD1 (5 bases). The sequences come from PBMCs from blood, collected around 25 months after vaccination. As DNA, the CDR3 is TGCAGTGCTAGAGATCCAAGTAGGACACCGAACACCGGGGAGCTGTTTTTT. Protein product: CSARDPSRTPNTGELFF.